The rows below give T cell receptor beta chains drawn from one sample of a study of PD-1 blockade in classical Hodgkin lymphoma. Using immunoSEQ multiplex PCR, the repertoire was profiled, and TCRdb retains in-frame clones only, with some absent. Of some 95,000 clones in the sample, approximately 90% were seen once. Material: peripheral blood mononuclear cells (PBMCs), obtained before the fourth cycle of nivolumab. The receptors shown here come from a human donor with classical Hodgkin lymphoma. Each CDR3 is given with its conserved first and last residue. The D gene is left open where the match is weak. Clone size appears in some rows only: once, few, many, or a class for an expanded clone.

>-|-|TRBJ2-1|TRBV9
CASSGGDQEQFF
TGTGCCAGCAGCGGGGGGGATCAGGAGCAGTTCTTC
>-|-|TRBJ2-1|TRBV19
CASAVYGEQFF
TGTGCCAGCGCAGTCTACGGTGAGCAGTTCTTC
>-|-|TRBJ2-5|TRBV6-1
CASITARETQYF
TGTGCCAGCATTACAGCCCGGGAGACCCAGTACTTC
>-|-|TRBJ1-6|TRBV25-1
CASTQGWNSPLHF
TGTGCCTCGACACAGGGCTGGAATTCACCCCTCCACTTT
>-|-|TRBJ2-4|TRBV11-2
CASSSIDFTKNIQYF
TGTGCCAGCAGCTCCATAGATTTTACCAAAAACATTCAGTACTTC
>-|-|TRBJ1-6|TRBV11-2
CASSFGAFLSSYNSPLHF
TGTGCCAGCAGCTTCGGCGCCTTCCTGAGCTCCTATAATTCACCCCTCCACTTT
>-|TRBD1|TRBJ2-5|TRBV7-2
CASSLATGLETQYF
TGTGCCAGCAGCTTAGCGACAGGGTTGGAGACCCAGTACTTC
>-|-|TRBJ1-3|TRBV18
CASSSDWGNTIYF
TGTGCCAGCTCCTCGGACTGGGGAAACACCATATATTTT
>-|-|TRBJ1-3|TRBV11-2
CASSLDRTDGNTIYF
TGTGCCAGCAGCTTAGATCGAACGGACGGAAACACCATATATTTT
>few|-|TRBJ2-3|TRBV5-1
CASTTGWGGRTDTQYF
TGCGCCAGCACCACGGGGTGGGGCGGACGCACAGATACGCAGTATTTT
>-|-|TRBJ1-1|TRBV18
CASSPQWTEAFF
TGTGCCAGCTCACCACAGTGGACTGAAGCTTTCTTT
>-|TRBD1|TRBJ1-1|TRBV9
CASSAGQGGWNTEAFF
TGTGCCAGCAGCGCCGGACAGGGTGGGTGGAACACTGAAGCTTTCTTT
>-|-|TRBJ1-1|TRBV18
CASSPSSNQNTEAFF
TGTGCCAGCTCGCCTTCGAGTAACCAGAACACTGAAGCTTTCTTT
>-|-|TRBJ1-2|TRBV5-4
CASSQPRGSNYGYTF
TGTGCCAGCAGCCAGCCCCGGGGCTCTAACTATGGCTACACCTTC
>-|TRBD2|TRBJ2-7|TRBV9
CASSAPSGGPSEQYF
TGTGCCAGCAGCGCGCCTAGCGGGGGGCCCAGCGAACAGTACTTC
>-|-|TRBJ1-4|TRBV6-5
CASSRQFATNEKLFF
TGTGCCAGCAGTCGACAGTTTGCAACTAATGAAAAACTGTTTTTT
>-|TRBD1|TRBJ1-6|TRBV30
CAWSVIPQGGNSPLHF
TGTGCCTGGAGTGTAATCCCCCAGGGGGGTAATTCACCCCTCCACTTT
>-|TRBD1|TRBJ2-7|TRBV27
CASWTGVPSYEQYF
TGTGCCAGCTGGACAGGGGTCCCTTCCTACGAGCAGTACTTC
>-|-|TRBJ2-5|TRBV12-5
CASGLVSALEGQETQYF
TGTGCTAGTGGTTTGGTATCCGCCCTAGAGGGACAAGAGACCCAGTACTTC
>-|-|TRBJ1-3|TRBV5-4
CASSSGGFPSSGNTIYF
TGTGCCAGCAGCTCCGGGGGTTTCCCTTCCTCTGGAAACACCATATATTTT
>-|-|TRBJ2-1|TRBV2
CASSDPRRYEQFF
TGTGCCAGCAGTGACCCACGTAGATATGAGCAGTTCTTC
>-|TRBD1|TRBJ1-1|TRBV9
CASTKWEGAGNTEAFF
TGTGCCAGCACCAAGTGGGAGGGGGCCGGGAACACTGAAGCTTTCTTT
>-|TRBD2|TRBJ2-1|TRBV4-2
CASSQGISLAGEYNEQFF
TGTGCCAGCAGCCAGGGCATTTCTCTAGCGGGGGAATACAATGAGCAGTTCTTC
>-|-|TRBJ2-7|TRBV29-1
CSVEGSPYEQYF
TGCAGCGTTGAGGGCAGCCCCTACGAGCAGTACTTC
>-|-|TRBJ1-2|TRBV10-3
CAISESQGIYGYTF
TGTGCCATCAGTGAGTCGCAAGGGATCTATGGCTACACCTTC
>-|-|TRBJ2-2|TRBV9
CASTGLSGELFF
TGTGCCAGCACCGGCTTATCTGGGGAGCTGTTTTTT
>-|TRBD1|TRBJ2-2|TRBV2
CASSVSRGRVGELFF
TGTGCCAGCAGTGTAAGCAGGGGGCGCGTCGGGGAGCTGTTTTTT
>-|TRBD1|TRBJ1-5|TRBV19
CASRNPGGSNQPQHF
TGTGCCAGTAGGAACCCAGGGGGAAGCAATCAGCCCCAGCATTTT
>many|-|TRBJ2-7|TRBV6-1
CASSGGDSRWSYEQYF
TGTGCCAGCAGTGGGGGGGACAGCAGATGGTCCTACGAGCAGTACTTC
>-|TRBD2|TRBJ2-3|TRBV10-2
CASIPGLDADTQYF
TGCGCCAGCATCCCTGGACTAGATGCAGATACGCAGTATTTT
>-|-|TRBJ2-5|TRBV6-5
CASSFGSGASQETQYF
TGTGCCAGCAGTTTCGGATCAGGGGCGAGCCAAGAGACCCAGTACTTC
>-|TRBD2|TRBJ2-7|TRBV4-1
CASSRWGGSQDEQYF
TGCGCCAGCAGCCGATGGGGAGGGAGTCAGGACGAGCAGTACTTC
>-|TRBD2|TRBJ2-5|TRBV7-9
CASSLARASGEQETQYF
TGTGCCAGCAGCTTAGCGAGGGCTAGCGGGGAGCAAGAGACCCAGTACTTC
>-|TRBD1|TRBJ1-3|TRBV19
CASSIAGRGNTIYF
TGTGCCAGTAGTATTGCCGGCAGGGGGAACACCATATATTTT
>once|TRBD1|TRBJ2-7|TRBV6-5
CASLGGHEQYF
TGTGCCAGCTTAGGGGGCCACGAGCAGTACTTC
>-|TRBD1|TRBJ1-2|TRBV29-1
CSVEDPGGVGYTF
TGCAGCGTTGAAGATCCAGGGGGCGTAGGCTACACCTTC
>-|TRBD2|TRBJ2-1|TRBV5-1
CASSLVRRGDYNEQFF
TGCGCCAGCAGCTTGGTTCGGCGGGGGGACTACAATGAGCAGTTCTTC
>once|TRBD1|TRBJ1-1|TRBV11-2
CASSRDRKEMNTEAFF
TGTGCCAGCAGTAGGGACAGAAAAGAAATGAACACTGAAGCTTTCTTT
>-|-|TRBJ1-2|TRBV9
CASSGGGAGGLGYTF
TGTGCCAGCAGCGGAGGTGGGGCGGGCGGCCTTGGCTACACCTTC
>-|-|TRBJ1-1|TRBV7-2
CASSFGQHTEAFF
TGTGCCAGCAGCTTCGGACAGCACACTGAAGCTTTCTTT
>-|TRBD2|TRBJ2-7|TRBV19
CASRTSGSSYEQYF
TGTGCCAGTAGAACTAGCGGGAGCTCCTACGAGCAGTACTTC
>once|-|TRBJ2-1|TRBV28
CASRTRWWGAYNEQFF
TGTGCCAGCAGGACTCGATGGTGGGGGGCCTACAATGAGCAGTTCTTC
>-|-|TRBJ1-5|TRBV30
CAWEGPGGNQPQHF
TGTGCCTGGGAGGGCCCAGGGGGCAATCAGCCCCAGCATTTT
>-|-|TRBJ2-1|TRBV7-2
CSTQEVPSSYNEQFF
TGTTCGACTCAGGAGGTTCCAAGCTCCTACAATGAGCAGTTCTTC
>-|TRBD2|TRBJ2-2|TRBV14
CASSPGLAYTGELFF
TGTGCCAGCAGCCCGGGACTAGCGTATACCGGGGAGCTGTTTTTT
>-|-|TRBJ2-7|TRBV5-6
CASSLMGGRGSSYEQYF
TGTGCCAGCAGCTTGATGGGGGGGCGGGGAAGCTCCTACGAGCAGTACTTC
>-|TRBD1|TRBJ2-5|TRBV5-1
CASSLGTGGQTQYF
TGCGCCAGCAGCTTGGGGACAGGGGGCCAGACCCAGTACTTC
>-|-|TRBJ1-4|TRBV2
CASSEPRQKLFF
TGTGCCAGCAGTGAACCCCGGCAAAAACTGTTTTTT
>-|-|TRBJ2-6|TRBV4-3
CASSQRAGANVLTF
TGCGCCAGCAGCCAACGAGCTGGGGCCAACGTCCTGACTTTC
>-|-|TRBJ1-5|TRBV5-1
CASTRGGPQHF
TGCGCCAGCACCCGGGGGGGGCCCCAGCATTTT
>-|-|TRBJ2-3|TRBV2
CARETGTSADTQYF
TGTGCCAGGGAGACGGGGACAAGCGCAGATACGCAGTATTTT